Listed below are T cell receptor beta chains from one sample, sequenced in a study of Ad26.COV2.S vaccination and SARS-CoV-2 variants. TCRdb's copy holds only in-frame clones and misses some; the assay was immunoSEQ multiplex PCR. The table records hundreds of thousands of clones, around 89% of them present only once. This sample comprised peripheral blood, obtained in a trial of Ad26.COV2.S vaccine versus placebo. Receptors originate from a person between 18 and 59 years old who received the Ad26.COV2.S COVID-19 vaccine or a placebo. Each CDR3 is given with its conserved first and last residue. D genes are given only for firm matches. Clone sizes are given selectively: once, few, many, or a class where the clone is expanded.

J,D,size,V,CDR3,DNA
TRBJ2-7,TRBD1,.,TRBV5-8,CASSWGTGTHEQYF,TGTGCCAGCAGCTGGGGGACAGGGACCCACGAGCAGTACTTC
TRBJ1-5,.,.,TRBV18,CASSPIHNQPQHF,TGTGCCAGCTCACCCATCCACAATCAGCCCCAGCATTTT
TRBJ1-2,TRBD1,.,TRBV20-1,CGIGTAYGYTF,TGCGGGATCGGGACAGCTTATGGCTACACCTTC
TRBJ2-2,.,.,TRBV2,CASSVSGAANTGELFF,TGTGCCAGCAGTGTTTCCGGGGCCGCGAACACCGGGGAGCTGTTTTTT
TRBJ1-5,TRBD1,.,TRBV28,CASSRQGATYSNQPQHF,TGTGCCAGCAGCCGACAGGGGGCCACCTATAGCAATCAGCCCCAGCATTTT
TRBJ2-7,.,.,TRBV12-3/TRBV12-4,CASSSGRYEQYF,TGTGCCAGCAGTTCCGGACGCTACGAGCAGTACTTC
TRBJ1-2,.,.,TRBV12-5,CASGFGGEYGYTF,TGTGCTAGTGGTTTCGGTGGAGAGTATGGCTACACCTTC
TRBJ2-1,.,.,TRBV6-6,CASSDRLEQQFF,TGTGCCAGCAGTGACAGACTGGAGCAGCAGTTCTTC
TRBJ1-2,.,.,TRBV15,CATSRVQDGYTF,TGTGCCACCAGCAGAGTTCAGGATGGCTACACCTTC
TRBJ1-1,TRBD1,.,TRBV3-1/TRBV3-2,CASSRTGRTEAFF,TGTGCCAGCAGCCGGACAGGGAGGACTGAAGCTTTCTTT
TRBJ2-2,.,.,TRBV7-6,CASSLARPNTGELFF,TGTGCCAGCAGCTTAGCCCGTCCGAACACCGGGGAGCTGTTTTTT
TRBJ1-2,.,once,TRBV7-9,CASSSDTYGYTF,TGTGCCAGCAGTTCAGACACCTATGGCTACACCTTC
TRBJ2-4,.,.,TRBV28,CASTEGRFNRFLNIQYF,TGTGCCAGCACCGAGGGAAGGTTTAATCGGTTCTTGAACATTCAGTACTTC
TRBJ2-3,TRBD2,.,TRBV27,CASSLLAGAGDTQYF,TGTGCCAGCAGTTTATTAGCGGGGGCGGGAGATACGCAGTATTTT
TRBJ1-2,.,.,TRBV5-4,CASSRRDFNYGYTF,TGTGCCAGCAGCCGCCGGGACTTCAACTATGGCTACACCTTC
TRBJ2-1,.,.,TRBV15,CATTTEVRINEQFF,TGTGCCACCACAACCGAGGTCCGGATAAATGAGCAGTTCTTC
TRBJ1-2,.,.,TRBV6-1,CASSEYQARTYGYTF,TGTGCCAGCAGTGAATACCAGGCCCGGACTTATGGCTACACCTTC
TRBJ2-7,.,.,TRBV4-1,CASSPGTVNYEQYF,TGCGCCAGCAGCCCCGGGACGGTCAACTACGAGCAGTACTTC
TRBJ1-5,.,once,TRBV6-5,CASSYSAGADQPQHF,TGTGCCAGCAGTTACTCGGCAGGGGCTGATCAGCCCCAGCATTTT
TRBJ1-3,.,.,TRBV9,CASSVGPQLSGNTIYF,TGTGCCAGCAGCGTGGGACCCCAGCTCTCTGGAAACACCATATATTTT
TRBJ2-7,.,.,TRBV5-1,CASRPELGALYEQYF,TGCGCCAGCAGACCCGAGTTAGGGGCTTTGTACGAGCAGTACTTC
TRBJ2-4,TRBD1,.,TRBV6-2/TRBV6-3,CASSRQGAGNIQYF,TGTGCCAGCAGCCGACAGGGGGCTGGGAACATTCAGTACTTC
TRBJ1-2,.,.,TRBV6-5,CASSYGQNTNYGYTF,TGTGCCAGCAGTTACGGGCAGAACACTAACTATGGCTACACCTTC
TRBJ1-4,.,.,TRBV29-1,CSVLGGSRNEKLFF,TGCAGCGTTCTGGGGGGTTCGCGTAATGAAAAACTGTTTTTT
TRBJ2-1,.,once,TRBV11-1,CASGRQAVNEQFF,TGTGCCAGCGGTAGACAGGCAGTAAATGAGCAGTTCTTC
TRBJ2-7,.,.,TRBV4-2,CASSQPFSYEQYF,TGTGCCAGCAGCCAACCCTTCAGCTACGAGCAGTACTTC
TRBJ2-7,.,.,TRBV20-1,CSASADYEQYF,TGCAGTGCTAGCGCGGACTACGAGCAGTACTTC
TRBJ2-7,TRBD1,.,TRBV19,CASSIRDSSYEQYF,TGTGCCAGTAGTATAAGGGACAGCTCCTACGAGCAGTACTTC
TRBJ1-1,TRBD1,.,TRBV30,CAWSKDRANTEAFF,TGTGCCTGGAGTAAGGACAGGGCTAACACTGAAGCTTTCTTT
TRBJ2-7,.,.,TRBV14,CASSQGWPGEQYF,TGTGCCAGCAGCCAAGGGTGGCCTGGGGAGCAGTACTTC
TRBJ2-5,.,.,TRBV3-1/TRBV3-2,CASSQDRGLETQYF,TGTGCCAGCAGCCAAGATCGGGGGCTTGAGACCCAGTACTTC
TRBJ2-7,TRBD2,.,TRBV19,CASSIRLAPRHEQYF,TGTGCCAGTAGTATACGACTAGCTCCTAGACACGAGCAGTACTTC
TRBJ1-1,.,.,TRBV19,CASGDFGTENTEAFF,TGTGCCAGTGGGGACTTCGGGACGGAGAACACTGAAGCTTTCTTT
TRBJ2-7,.,.,TRBV6-1,CASSGPPYRSLSYEQYF,TGTGCCAGCAGTGGCCCCCCCTACAGGAGCCTCTCCTACGAGCAGTACTTC
TRBJ1-3,.,.,TRBV2,CASKGGGNTIYF,TGTGCCAGCAAGGGGGGGGGAAACACCATATATTTT
TRBJ1-2,.,.,TRBV3-1/TRBV3-2,CASSLTDSSNYGYTF,TGTGCCAGCAGCCTCACCGACAGTTCTAACTATGGCTACACCTTC
TRBJ1-2,TRBD1,.,TRBV27,CASSLAGTGGGYTF,TGTGCCAGCAGTTTAGCCGGGACAGGGGGAGGCTACACCTTC
TRBJ2-7,.,.,TRBV11-3,CASSSTTNEQYF,TGTGCCAGCAGCTCCACCACCAACGAGCAGTACTTC
TRBJ1-3,.,.,TRBV12-3/TRBV12-4,CASRALSGNTIYF,TGTGCCAGCAGGGCCCTCTCTGGAAACACCATATATTTT
TRBJ2-3,.,.,TRBV15,CATSRDPPDTQYF,TGTGCCACCAGCAGAGATCCCCCAGATACGCAGTATTTT
TRBJ1-4,TRBD1,.,TRBV5-1,CASRPLGQVAEKLFF,TGCGCCAGCCGGCCCCTGGGACAGGTGGCTGAAAAACTGTTTTTT
TRBJ1-1,.,once,TRBV21-1,CASSSCKMAGGRSTEAFF,TGTGCCAGCAGCAGCTGCAAAATGGCGGGGGGTAGGAGTACTGAAGCTTTCTTT
TRBJ1-5,.,.,TRBV5-1,CASRKDSGNQPQHF,TGCGCCAGCAGAAAGGACAGCGGCAATCAGCCCCAGCATTTT
TRBJ2-4,.,.,TRBV18,CASSLTRENIQYF,TGTGCCAGCTCACTTACCAGGGAAAACATTCAGTACTTC
TRBJ2-1,TRBD2,.,TRBV10-2,CASRLAGDYNEQFF,TGCGCCAGCAGGCTAGCGGGAGACTACAATGAGCAGTTCTTC
TRBJ2-1,TRBD2,.,TRBV10-3,CAISRLAEYNEQFF,TGTGCCATCAGCCGACTAGCGGAGTACAATGAGCAGTTCTTC
TRBJ1-4,.,.,TRBV6-5,CASTIGQGRGKLFF,TGTGCCAGCACCATCGGGCAGGGGAGAGGAAAACTGTTTTTT
TRBJ1-5,.,.,TRBV18,CASSPIHSNQPQHF,TGTGCCAGCTCACCAATACATAGCAATCAGCCCCAGCATTTT
TRBJ2-7,TRBD2,.,TRBV5-1,CASSPTSGTYEQYF,TGCGCCAGCAGCCCGACTAGCGGGACCTACGAGCAGTACTTC
TRBJ2-5,.,.,TRBV7-8,CASSPEAWETQYF,TGTGCCAGCAGCCCAGAGGCGTGGGAGACCCAGTACTTC
TRBJ1-1,.,.,TRBV7-8,CASSYREGSTEAFF,TGTGCCAGCAGCTACAGGGAAGGATCGACTGAAGCTTTCTTT
TRBJ2-7,.,few,TRBV5-4,CASSSSYEQYF,TGTGCCAGCAGCTCCTCCTACGAGCAGTACTTC
TRBJ2-1,.,.,TRBV6-4,CASSDAAVEGNEQFF,TGTGCCAGCAGTGACGCGGCAGTCGAGGGCAATGAGCAGTTCTTC